These T cell receptor beta chains were read from a single sample in a study of blood T cell repertoires in COVID-19. Only in-frame clones appear in the TCRdb table, and some are missing; sequencing was by immunoSEQ multiplex PCR. The sample lists around 100,000 clones, about 75% occurring once. The material sequenced was peripheral blood. These receptors all stem from a man at least 80 years old with acute or convalescent COVID-19. Each CDR3 is given with its conserved first and last residue. Not every row has a clone size; where given, it reads once, few, many or a size class.

V: TRBV2; size: -; CDR3: CASAEGLGTDTQYF
V: TRBV28; size: -; CDR3: CASSSGQHRMALHF
V: TRBV7-3; size: -; CDR3: CASSYKGGESPDTQYF
V: TRBV30; size: -; CDR3: CAWTGGMNTEAFF
V: TRBV27; size: few; CDR3: CASSLSGRFVTGELFF
V: TRBV28; size: -; CDR3: CASSLGGGAGNQPQHF
V: TRBV19; size: -; CDR3: CASSISTYNEQFF
V: TRBV18; size: -; CDR3: CASSPPGIAEAFF
V: TRBV6-6; size: once; CDR3: CASTTEAFF
V: TRBV28; size: -; CDR3: CASRLGQGLSALHF
V: TRBV2; size: -; CDR3: CASSEGGGPNEKLFF
V: TRBV6-2/TRBV6-3; size: once; CDR3: CASSTVGARVGGNQPQHF
V: TRBV5-6; size: -; CDR3: CASSWDRYSYEQYF
V: TRBV9; size: -; CDR3: CASSVGGGSYNEQFF
V: TRBV6-6; size: -; CDR3: CASSFWTDNEQFF
V: TRBV28; size: -; CDR3: CASSSLRLAGSHNEQFF
V: TRBV9; size: -; CDR3: CASSPQFRRNYGYTF
V: TRBV7-3; size: many; CDR3: CASSLTRVGCLETQYF
V: TRBV7-8; size: -; CDR3: CASSWTGNNSPLHF
V: TRBV18; size: -; CDR3: CASSPLAREGGELFF
V: TRBV4-2; size: -; CDR3: CASSQDPTGVGTEAFF
V: TRBV9; size: -; CDR3: CASSVGGGLLNTEAFF
V: TRBV18; size: -; CDR3: CASTGQNTEAFF
V: TRBV3-1/TRBV3-2; size: -; CDR3: CASSPTAGTGSYEQYF
V: TRBV3-1/TRBV3-2; size: -; CDR3: CASSQRDRGAGELFF
V: TRBV7-2; size: -; CDR3: CASSRGGSGRAFPEQYF
V: TRBV6-5; size: few; CDR3: CASTSRGSRDEQYF
V: TRBV19; size: -; CDR3: CASSIPRVNTEAFF
V: TRBV13; size: -; CDR3: CASSLRVATQDTQYF
V: TRBV27; size: -; CDR3: CASRPQGDSSPLHF
V: TRBV19; size: -; CDR3: CASSTHGASFGNTIYF
V: TRBV11-2; size: -; CDR3: CASSLGPSGGETQYF
V: TRBV9; size: once; CDR3: CASSVGGGGYNEQFF
V: TRBV2; size: -; CDR3: CAASGERGTDTQYF
V: TRBV15; size: -; CDR3: CATSGGTGWDTDTQYF
V: TRBV18; size: -; CDR3: CASSPPRQGASAFF
V: TRBV6-5; size: -; CDR3: CASRSRGWNTEAFF
V: TRBV7-7; size: few; CDR3: CASSLGLAGGTDTQYF
V: TRBV7-9; size: few; CDR3: CASSSPTADEQYF
V: TRBV13; size: -; CDR3: CASSFLPGDTDTEAFF
V: TRBV5-1; size: -; CDR3: CASSLRTGVSNEQFF
V: TRBV7-9; size: -; CDR3: CASGARYEQYF
V: TRBV28; size: -; CDR3: CASSSGTENEKLFF
V: TRBV5-5; size: -; CDR3: CASSITGGQTYEQYF
V: TRBV14; size: -; CDR3: CASSHATTLGLRRSEQYF
V: TRBV6-5; size: once; CDR3: CASSRRGDEQFF
V: TRBV19; size: -; CDR3: CASSWGTSRNQPQHF
V: TRBV11-2; size: many; CDR3: CASSSNREGYNEQFF
V: TRBV12-3/TRBV12-4; size: -; CDR3: CASSLRHGGYTF
V: TRBV2; size: -; CDR3: CASNGLAGVIREQYF
V: TRBV28; size: -; CDR3: CASSSLGGTGDNEQFF
V: TRBV28; size: -; CDR3: CASSFETTNEQFF